This entry concerns a single T cell receptor (beta chain). This sample was included in a study of T cell responses to AZD1222 COVID-19 vaccine. The CDR3 is 12 residues long. Germline V gene data show CDR1 as MNHEY and CDR2 as SMNVEV (reference sequence). The V gene lost 6 bases and the J gene lost 11 bases, with 16 bases spanning the gap. Data came from immunoSEQ multiplex PCR; TCRdb stores just in-frame clones and leaves some out. Altogether some 120,000 clones are present, about 88% being singletons, with the ten largest covering approximately 27%. The J gene is TRBJ1-1, the V gene TRBV27, with D unclear. The TCR comes from an adult in good health. Specimen: peripheral blood, collected on day 0 of AZD1222 vaccination. As DNA, the CDR3 is TGTGCCAGCAGACCCACCGCGGGCGAGGCTTTCTTT. Translation: CASRPTAGEAFF.